A selection of T cell receptor beta chains follows, all from one sample in a study of blood T cell repertoires in COVID-19. Assay used: immunoSEQ multiplex PCR; TCRdb lists only in-frame clones, some missing. The sample includes 71,000 or so clones, about 80% of them seen just once. Specimen: peripheral blood. The receptors stem from an older man with acute or convalescent COVID-19. The CDR3 runs from the conserved cysteine through the conserved F or W. The D gene is left open where the match is weak. Clone size is given for some rows only: seen once, a few or many times, or a class if the clone is expanded.

CDR3 length	clone size	V gene	J gene	D gene	CDR3 DNA	CDR3 protein
17	NA	TRBV18	TRBJ2-4	TRBD2	TGTGCCAGCTCACCACCATCGGGACTAGCGGATGGGAACATTCAGTACTTC	CASSPPSGLADGNIQYF
16	NA	TRBV9	TRBJ2-1	TRBD2	TGTGCCAGCAGCGTAGAAGGTAGCGGGATTTACAATGAGCAGTTCTTC	CASSVEGSGIYNEQFF
16	NA	TRBV2	TRBJ2-5	NA	TGTGCCAGCAGTGAAGCGCTTCGAACAGACCAAGAGACCCAGTACTTC	CASSEALRTDQETQYF
14	NA	TRBV11-2	TRBJ2-3	TRBD1	TGTGCCACCCAGACAGGGTCTGACACAGATACGCAGTATTTT	CATQTGSDTDTQYF
13	NA	TRBV5-1	TRBJ1-4	NA	TGCGCCAGCAGCCCGCGCGTGAGTGAAAAACTGTTTTTT	CASSPRVSEKLFF
16	NA	TRBV9	TRBJ2-2	TRBD1	TGTGCCAGCAGCGTTTCGGACAGGTCGAACACCGGGGAGCTGTTTTTT	CASSVSDRSNTGELFF
15	NA	TRBV13	TRBJ2-1	TRBD2	TGTGCCAGCAGCTTGGGTAGCGGGAGATCTGGTGAGCAGTTCTTC	CASSLGSGRSGEQFF
12	NA	TRBV28	TRBJ2-7	NA	TGTGCCAGCAGACCAGGGGTCTACGAGCAGTACTTC	CASRPGVYEQYF
16	NA	TRBV5-6	TRBJ2-1	TRBD1	TGTGCCAGCAGCTTTTTCCGACAGGGGTCCTACAATGAGCAGTTCTTC	CASSFFRQGSYNEQFF
15	NA	TRBV11-2	TRBJ1-4	TRBD1	TGTGCCAGCAGCTTAGGCCAGGGGGCGTATGAAAAACTGTTTTTT	CASSLGQGAYEKLFF
16	NA	TRBV4-1	TRBJ1-5	NA	TGCGCCAGCAGCCAAGATTTAGATAGCCTCAATCAGCCCCAGCATTTT	CASSQDLDSLNQPQHF
16	NA	TRBV2	TRBJ2-7	NA	TGTGCCAGCAGTGAAGTAAGAACGGGCTCAGCGGGCGAGCAGTACTTC	CASSEVRTGSAGEQYF
14	NA	TRBV2	TRBJ1-4	NA	TGTGCCAGCAGTGCAGGTCCCTATAATGAAAAACTGTTTTTT	CASSAGPYNEKLFF
14	NA	TRBV2	TRBJ2-2	TRBD1	TGTGCCAGCACCGGGACAGGGAACACCGGGGAGCTGTTTTTT	CASTGTGNTGELFF
14	NA	TRBV19	TRBJ2-7	TRBD1	TGTGCCAGTAGTCCGGGACAGGCGACCTACGAGCAGTACTTC	CASSPGQATYEQYF
14	NA	TRBV5-4	TRBJ2-7	TRBD2	TGTGCCAGCACCGCGGGAGCGGGCCCCTACGAGCAGTACTTC	CASTAGAGPYEQYF
15	NA	TRBV28	TRBJ1-1	NA	TGTGCCAGCAGTTCGAGAGGAGACCGAACCTCTGAAGCTTTCTTT	CASSSRGDRTSEAFF
17	NA	TRBV6-1	TRBJ2-7	TRBD2	TGTGCCAGCAGTGGCGGCGGGAGGGCCAAGAATCGCGACGAGCAGTACTTC	CASSGGGRAKNRDEQYF
14	NA	TRBV3-1/TRBV3-2	TRBJ1-2	NA	TGTGCCAGCAGCCATGCGGACAGATCTAATGGCTACACCTTC	CASSHADRSNGYTF
15	once	TRBV9	TRBJ1-1	NA	TGTGCCAGCAGCGTAAGCGAGGGGGTTATCACTGAAGCTTTCTTT	CASSVSEGVITEAFF
15	NA	TRBV28	TRBJ2-7	TRBD2	TGTGCCAGCAGTTTTCTAGCGGGAGGGCCTCACGAGCAGTACTTC	CASSFLAGGPHEQYF
17	NA	TRBV5-8	TRBJ1-1	TRBD1	TGTGCCAGCAGCCTGTACCCCCCGGGACAGGGGAACACTGAAGCTTTCTTT	CASSLYPPGQGNTEAFF
15	NA	TRBV19	TRBJ2-4	NA	TGTGCCAGTAGCCCCCAGGGGTTTGCCAAAAACATTCAGTACTTC	CASSPQGFAKNIQYF
15	NA	TRBV5-1	TRBJ1-1	NA	TGCGCCAGCAGCTTGGAACCCCGAGCGGGGACTGAAGCTTTCTTT	CASSLEPRAGTEAFF
15	few	TRBV5-4	TRBJ2-7	TRBD2	TGTGCCAGCAGCTTTCCCCGGGAGGGCCGGTACGAGCAGTACTTC	CASSFPREGRYEQYF
13	NA	TRBV12-5	TRBJ2-1	NA	TGTGCTAGTGGTTTGGTGACAGTCAATGAGCAGTTCTTC	CASGLVTVNEQFF
14	NA	TRBV7-2	TRBJ1-1	NA	TGTGCCAGCAGTCCGGACTCCCGGAGATCTGAAGCTTTCTTT	CASSPDSRRSEAFF
18	NA	TRBV6-1	TRBJ2-1	TRBD1	TGTGCCAGCAGTGTTCTCTATTCGGGACAGGGGATTTCTAATGAGCAGTTCTTC	CASSVLYSGQGISNEQFF
16	NA	TRBV10-3	TRBJ2-3	NA	TGTGCCATCAGGCCTTCGACTGTCATCGCTTTGGATACGCAGTATTTT	CAIRPSTVIALDTQYF
12	NA	TRBV12-3/TRBV12-4	TRBJ1-1	NA	TGTGCCAGCAGTTTAGGCCCAGCTGAAGCTTTCTTT	CASSLGPAEAFF
15	NA	TRBV27	TRBJ1-3	NA	TGTGCCAGCAGTTTATCTCGGTCCTCTGGAAACACCATATATTTT	CASSLSRSSGNTIYF
18	NA	TRBV14	TRBJ2-1	TRBD2	TGTGCCAGCAGCCAAACAGGAGGCGCGGGAGGGAACTACAATGAGCAGTTCTTC	CASSQTGGAGGNYNEQFF
14	NA	TRBV29-1	TRBJ2-2	NA	TGCAGCTTCACGATGACATCGAACACCGGGGAGCTGTTTTTT	CSFTMTSNTGELFF
13	NA	TRBV12-3/TRBV12-4	TRBJ2-7	NA	TGTGCCAGCAGTTTTTCGGACAGCTACGAGCAGTACTTC	CASSFSDSYEQYF
17	NA	TRBV9	TRBJ2-2	NA	TGTGCCAGCAGCGTAGCCCCTGGGACTCCTAACACCGGGGAGCTGTTTTTT	CASSVAPGTPNTGELFF
11	NA	TRBV29-1	TRBJ2-7	NA	TGCAGCGTTGAAGATGAGCACGAGCAGTACTTC	CSVEDEHEQYF
12	NA	TRBV28	TRBJ1-4	NA	TGTGCCAGCAGTTCAGGGTACGAAAAACTGTTTTTT	CASSSGYEKLFF
15	NA	TRBV9	TRBJ1-2	NA	TGTGCCAGCACTCAACACAATGGACAGAACTATGGCTACACCTTC	CASTQHNGQNYGYTF
14	NA	TRBV28	TRBJ1-1	NA	TGTGCCAGCAGTTTCAGGCTCCCTGGCACTGAAGCTTTCTTT	CASSFRLPGTEAFF
15	NA	TRBV9	TRBJ2-1	TRBD2	TGTGCCAGCAGCGCCGGGACTAGCGGGATCAATGAGCAGTTCTTC	CASSAGTSGINEQFF
15	NA	TRBV11-2	TRBJ2-3	NA	TGTGCCAGCAGCTTCCAATTTAGCGGCACAGATACGCAGTATTTT	CASSFQFSGTDTQYF
17	NA	TRBV11-2	TRBJ2-3	TRBD1	TGTGCCAGCAGCCAGGGGATTACAGGGGGGTTCACAGATACGCAGTATTTT	CASSQGITGGFTDTQYF
18	NA	TRBV19	TRBJ1-1	TRBD1	TGTGCCAGTAGTCCGCCGGGTATCGCAGGGGGTAGGAACACTGAAGCTTTCTTT	CASSPPGIAGGRNTEAFF
16	once	TRBV5-1	TRBJ2-7	TRBD2	TGCGCCAGCAGCCCTGGGACTAGAGACGGCTATACCGAGCAGTACTTC	CASSPGTRDGYTEQYF
12	NA	TRBV2	TRBJ2-7	TRBD1	TGTGCCAGCAGTGAGGACAGGGGAGAGCAGTACTTC	CASSEDRGEQYF
15	NA	TRBV7-3	TRBJ2-1	NA	TGTGCCAGCAGCTTAAACGGACTATCGGGCAATGAGCAGTTCTTC	CASSLNGLSGNEQFF
14	NA	TRBV27	TRBJ2-1	TRBD2	TGTGCCAGCAGTCCGGCGGGGGGCTACAATGAGCAGTTCTTC	CASSPAGGYNEQFF
15	NA	TRBV6-4	TRBJ1-2	NA	TGTGCCAGCAGTGGAAACACAGGAGACTCCTATGGCTACACCTTC	CASSGNTGDSYGYTF
17	NA	TRBV7-2	TRBJ2-3	TRBD2	TGTGCCAGCAGCTTAACCTCTAGCGGGGCGGTCACAGATACGCAGTATTTT	CASSLTSSGAVTDTQYF